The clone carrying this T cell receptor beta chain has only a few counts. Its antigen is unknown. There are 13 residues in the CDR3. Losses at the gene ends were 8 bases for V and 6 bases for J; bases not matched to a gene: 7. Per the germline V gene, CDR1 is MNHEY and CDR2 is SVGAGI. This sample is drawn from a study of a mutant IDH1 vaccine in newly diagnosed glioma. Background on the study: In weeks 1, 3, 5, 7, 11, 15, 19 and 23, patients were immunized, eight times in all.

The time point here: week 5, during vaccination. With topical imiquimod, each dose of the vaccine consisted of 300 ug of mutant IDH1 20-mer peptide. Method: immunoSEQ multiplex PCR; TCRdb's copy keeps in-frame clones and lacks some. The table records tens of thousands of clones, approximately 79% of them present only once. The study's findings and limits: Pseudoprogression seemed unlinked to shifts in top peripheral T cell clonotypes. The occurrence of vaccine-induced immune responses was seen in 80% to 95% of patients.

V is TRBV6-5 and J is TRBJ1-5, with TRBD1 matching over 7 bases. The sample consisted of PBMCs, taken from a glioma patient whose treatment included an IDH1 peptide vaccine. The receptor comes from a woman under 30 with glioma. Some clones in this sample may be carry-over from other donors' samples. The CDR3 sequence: CASAGGGGQPQHF. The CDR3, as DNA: TGTGCCAGCGCGGGAGGGGGCGGTCAGCCCCAGCATTTT.